Listed below are T cell receptor beta chains from one sample, sequenced in a study of cytomegalovirus exposure and HLA in healthy donors. Clones were read by immunoSEQ multiplex PCR, and TCRdb kept only the in-frame ones, dropping some. Of roughly 150,000 clones in the sample, roughly 82% were seen once. The sample comprised PBMCs. These receptors all come from a man under 40 in good health and CMV-seronegative. The CDR3 runs from the conserved cysteine through the conserved F or W. D genes are given only for firm matches. Some rows mark clone size as missing; the rest say once, few, many or name a class of expanded clone.

d_call clone_size j_call v_call cdr3_length cdr3_nt cdr3_aa
NA NA TRBJ2-1 TRBV2 11 TGTGCCAGCACGTCCTACAATGAGCAGTTCTTC CASTSYNEQFF
NA few TRBJ2-7 TRBV4-2 15 TGTGCCAGCAGCCAAGATTCAGGCGGGGAAGTCGAGCAGTACTTC CASSQDSGGEVEQYF
TRBD1 once TRBJ1-2 TRBV4-2 15 TGTGCCAGCAGCCAAGATGGCCAGGGGGTCTATGGCTACACCTTC CASSQDGQGVYGYTF
NA NA TRBJ2-2 TRBV7-2 15 TGTGCCAGCAGCTTACTTTATTTGAGGCCCGGGGAGCTGTTTTTT CASSLLYLRPGELFF
NA NA TRBJ1-5 TRBV5-1 14 TGCGCCAGCAGCTTGGACAGTCCATATCAGCCCCAGCATTTT CASSLDSPYQPQHF
TRBD2 NA TRBJ2-7 TRBV2 15 TGTGCCAGCAGGGTGACTAGCGGGACTATTGACGAGCAGTACTTC CASRVTSGTIDEQYF
NA once TRBJ2-5 TRBV6-5 13 TGTGCCAGCAGTTACGTGTTTCGGGAGACCCAGTACTTC CASSYVFRETQYF
NA once TRBJ2-1 TRBV7-2 16 TGTGCCAGCAGCTTAGCGGTTTCTAGCCCTATAGATGAGCAGTTCTTC CASSLAVSSPIDEQFF
NA NA TRBJ2-3 TRBV11-2 16 TGTGCCAGCACCCCCTTTGGAGGGAGTTGGACAGATACGCAGTATTTT CASTPFGGSWTDTQYF
NA once TRBJ2-7 TRBV11-2 14 TGTGCCAGCAGCTCCGGGACGGGGGCCTACGAGCAGTACTTC CASSSGTGAYEQYF
TRBD2 NA TRBJ2-1 TRBV30 17 TGTGCCTGGAGTGTATCACGGACTAGCGGGATGTACAATGAGCAGTTCTTC CAWSVSRTSGMYNEQFF
TRBD1 NA TRBJ1-5 TRBV15 14 TGTGCCACCTCGGACAGGGAAGAGAGTCAGCCCCAGCATTTT CATSDREESQPQHF
TRBD1 NA TRBJ1-1 TRBV10-3 14 TGTGCCATCAGGGGGACAGACCTTAACACTGAAGCTTTCTTT CAIRGTDLNTEAFF
NA NA TRBJ1-6 TRBV6-4 16 TGTGCCAGCAGTGACTCAGACAGGAAATATAATTCACCCCTCCACTTT CASSDSDRKYNSPLHF
NA NA TRBJ2-3 TRBV2 17 TGTGCCAGCAGTGGATTCGGGGGTCGAATAAACACAGATACGCAGTATTTT CASSGFGGRINTDTQYF
TRBD1 NA TRBJ1-3 TRBV5-1 16 TGCGCCAGCAGCCAGGGACAGAGTAGCTCTGGAAACACCATATATTTT CASSQGQSSSGNTIYF
TRBD2 NA TRBJ2-1 TRBV4-2 18 TGTGCCAGCAGCCAAGCAGGGACTAGCGGGAGAAGGGTCGATGAGCAGTTCTTC CASSQAGTSGRRVDEQFF
NA NA TRBJ2-3 TRBV5-1 14 TGCGCCAGCAGCTTGGGCCAAGGGGGAGATACGCAGTATTTT CASSLGQGGDTQYF
NA few TRBJ1-2 TRBV19 15 TGTGCCAGTAGTATGTGGGGAGGGTCCTACTATGGCTACACCTTC CASSMWGGSYYGYTF
NA NA TRBJ1-1 TRBV27 15 TGTGCCAGCAGTTTGTGGGGGCGAGGTGACACTGAAGCTTTCTTT CASSLWGRGDTEAFF
NA few TRBJ1-4 TRBV25-1 15 TGTGCCAGCGTTACGACCCACGGGGAGGGGGAAAAACTGTTTTTT CASVTTHGEGEKLFF
NA NA TRBJ2-7 TRBV7-6 13 TGTGCCAGCAGCCTAGAACTGAGGAACGAGCAGTACTTC CASSLELRNEQYF
TRBD1 NA TRBJ2-7 TRBV5-6 17 TGTGCCAGCAGCTTGGGCCTTGGAACAGGGGTAACCTACGAGCAGTACTTC CASSLGLGTGVTYEQYF
TRBD1 NA TRBJ1-1 TRBV2 14 TGTGCCAGCAGTTGGACAGGGGGCGCCGAGGAAGCTTTCTTT CASSWTGGAEEAFF
NA NA TRBJ1-3 TRBV7-2 13 TGTGCCAGCACCCCAACACCTGGAAACACCATATATTTT CASTPTPGNTIYF
NA NA TRBJ1-1 TRBV18 16 TGTGCCAGCTTCCCAAAGGCAGACACCATGAACACTGAAGCTTTCTTT CASFPKADTMNTEAFF
TRBD2 NA TRBJ2-7 TRBV2 16 TGTGCCAGTGCCCCCGGGACTAGCGTATTCTCCTACGAGCAGTACTTC CASAPGTSVFSYEQYF
NA few TRBJ1-2 TRBV6-1 12 TGTGCCAGCAGTGAAGCGGGCGAGGGCTACACCTTC CASSEAGEGYTF
TRBD1 NA TRBJ2-7 TRBV7-8 14 TGTGCCAGCACCCCGGGGGACAGGGTGAACGAGCAGTACTTC CASTPGDRVNEQYF
NA NA TRBJ2-7 TRBV29-1 12 TGCAGCGTTGACGATGGCCTCTACGAGCAGTACTTC CSVDDGLYEQYF
NA NA TRBJ2-5 TRBV28 16 TGTGCCAGCAGTTTAATACGGTGGCAGGGCCGGGAGACCCAGTACTTC CASSLIRWQGRETQYF
NA once TRBJ2-3 TRBV7-2 14 TGTGCCAGCAGCTTAGGTCTACGGACAGATACGCAGTATTTT CASSLGLRTDTQYF
TRBD2 few TRBJ2-5 TRBV5-4 16 TGTGCCAGCAGCTCGCCGACTAGCGGGGCCAGGGAGACCCAGTACTTC CASSSPTSGARETQYF
TRBD2 once TRBJ2-5 TRBV5-1 15 TGCGCCAGCAGCTATGGTAGCGGGTACCAAGAGACCCAGTACTTC CASSYGSGYQETQYF
NA NA TRBJ2-7 TRBV5-6 13 TGTGCCAGCAGCCCAGTGGGGGGGCATATCGGGACCTTC CASSPVGGHIGTF
NA NA TRBJ1-5 TRBV5-8 14 TGTGCCAGCAGCTTGAATTACGAGCTACAGCCCCAGCATTTT CASSLNYELQPQHF
NA few TRBJ2-7 TRBV18 14 TGTGCCAGCTCTCCGGATGGACTCCTCTACGAGCAGTACTTC CASSPDGLLYEQYF
TRBD2 NA TRBJ2-7 TRBV5-1 14 TGCGCCAGCAGCCCCGGGGGAGGGTACTACGAGCAGTACTTC CASSPGGGYYEQYF
TRBD2 NA TRBJ2-3 TRBV11-2 16 TGTGCCAGCAGCCCCCGGCCAGCGGGGGTCACAGATACGCAGTATTTT CASSPRPAGVTDTQYF
NA NA TRBJ2-5 TRBV7-6 16 TGTGCCAGCAGCTATGGGACATTTTTTTCTTGGGAGACCCAGTACTTC CASSYGTFFSWETQYF
NA NA TRBJ1-1 TRBV6-6 13 TGTGCCAGCAGCGGACCTAAGGACTCTGAAGCTTTCTTT CASSGPKDSEAFF
TRBD1 NA TRBJ1-1 TRBV6-5 15 TGTGCCAGCAGACCACCAGGGACAGGGAAAACTGAAGCTTTCTTT CASRPPGTGKTEAFF
TRBD2 NA TRBJ2-2 TRBV11-3 15 TGTGCCAGCAGCTTTAGCGGGGGGGCGAACGGGGAGCTGTTTTTT CASSFSGGANGELFF
NA once TRBJ1-2 TRBV27 13 TGTGCCAGCAGTTGGGGGGGGGCGGACGGCTACACCTTC CASSWGGADGYTF
NA NA TRBJ2-2 TRBV6-5 15 TGTGCCAGCAGTTCCCAGGAATCGAACACCGGGGAGCTGTTTTTT CASSSQESNTGELFF
NA NA TRBJ1-2 TRBV27 15 TGTGCCAGCAGTCCAGACACAGGGCATAAGTATGGCTACACCTTC CASSPDTGHKYGYTF
NA NA TRBJ1-5 TRBV5-6 14 TGTGCCAGCAGCTCATCCCGGGGCAATCAGCCCCAGCATTTT CASSSSRGNQPQHF
TRBD1 NA TRBJ1-6 TRBV6-6 15 TGTGCCAGCAGTTACCCAGGGGGCTCAGGGTCACCCCTCCACTTT CASSYPGGSGSPLHF
TRBD2 once TRBJ2-7 TRBV28 16 TGTGCCAGCAGTTTAGGTCACAGCGGGAGTCTCTACGAGCAGTACTTC CASSLGHSGSLYEQYF